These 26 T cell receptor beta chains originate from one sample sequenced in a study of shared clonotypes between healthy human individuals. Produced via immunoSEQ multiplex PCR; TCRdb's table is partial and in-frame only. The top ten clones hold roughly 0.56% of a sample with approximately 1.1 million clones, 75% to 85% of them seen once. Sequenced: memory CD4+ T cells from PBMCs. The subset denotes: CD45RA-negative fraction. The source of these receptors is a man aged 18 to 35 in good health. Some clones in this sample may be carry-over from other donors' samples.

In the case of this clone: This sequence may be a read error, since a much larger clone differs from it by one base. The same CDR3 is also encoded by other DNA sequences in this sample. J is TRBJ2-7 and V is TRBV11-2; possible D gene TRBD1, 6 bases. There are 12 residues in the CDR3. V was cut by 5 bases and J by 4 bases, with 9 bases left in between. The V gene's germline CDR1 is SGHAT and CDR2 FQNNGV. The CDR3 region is CASSPQGYEQYF. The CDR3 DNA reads TGTGCCAGCAGCCCACAGGGTTACGAGCAGTACTTC.

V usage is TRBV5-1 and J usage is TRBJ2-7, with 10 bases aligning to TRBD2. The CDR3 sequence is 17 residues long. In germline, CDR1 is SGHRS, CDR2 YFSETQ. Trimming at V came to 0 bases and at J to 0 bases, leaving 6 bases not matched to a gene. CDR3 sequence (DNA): TGCGCCAGCAGCTTGGAACTAGCGGGACGGTTCTCCTACGAGCAGTACTTC. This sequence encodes CASSLELAGRFSYEQYF.

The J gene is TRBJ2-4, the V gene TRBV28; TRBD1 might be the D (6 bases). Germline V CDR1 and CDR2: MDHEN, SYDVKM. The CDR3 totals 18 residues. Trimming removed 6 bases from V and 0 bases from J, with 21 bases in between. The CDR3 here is CASRPRQVGLGAKNIQYF. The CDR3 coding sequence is TGTGCCAGCAGACCTAGACAGGTGGGTCTTGGAGCCAAAAACATTCAGTACTTC.

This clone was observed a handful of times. CDR3 sequence: CASSPYRLSQPQHF. As DNA, the CDR3 is TGTGCCAGCTCACCTTACAGGTTATCTCAGCCCCAGCATTTT. This rearrangement joins TRBV18 to TRBJ1-5; D is possibly TRBD1 (5 bases). The CDR3 length is 14 residues. V was trimmed by 3 bases and J by 6 bases, leaving 12 bases between them. The germline V gene has CDR1 KGHSH and CDR2 LQKENI.

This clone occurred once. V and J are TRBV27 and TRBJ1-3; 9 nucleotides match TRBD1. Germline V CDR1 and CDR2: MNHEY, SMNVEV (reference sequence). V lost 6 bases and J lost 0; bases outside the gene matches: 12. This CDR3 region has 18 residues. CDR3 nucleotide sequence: TGTGCCAGCAGAATCCCGGGACAGGGCGCAAGCTCTGGAAACACCATATATTTT. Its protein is CASRIPGQGASSGNTIYF.

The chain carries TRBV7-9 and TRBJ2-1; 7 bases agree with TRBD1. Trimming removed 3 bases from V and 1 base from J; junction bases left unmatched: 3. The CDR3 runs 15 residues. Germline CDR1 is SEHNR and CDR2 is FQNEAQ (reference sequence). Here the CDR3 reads CASSFRDSSYNEQFF. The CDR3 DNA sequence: TGTGCCAGCAGCTTCCGGGACAGTTCCTACAATGAGCAGTTCTTC.

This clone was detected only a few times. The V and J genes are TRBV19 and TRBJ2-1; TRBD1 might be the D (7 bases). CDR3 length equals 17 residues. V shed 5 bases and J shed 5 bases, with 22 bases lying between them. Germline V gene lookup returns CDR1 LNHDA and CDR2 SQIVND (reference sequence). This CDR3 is CASSPRSGGGADNEQFF. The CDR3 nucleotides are TGTGCCAGTAGTCCCCGGAGTGGAGGGGGCGCAGACAATGAGCAGTTCTTC.

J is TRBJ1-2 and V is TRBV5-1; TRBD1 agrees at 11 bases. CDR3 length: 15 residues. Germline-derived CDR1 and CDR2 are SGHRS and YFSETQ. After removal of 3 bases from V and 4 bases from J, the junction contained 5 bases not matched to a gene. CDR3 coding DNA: TGCGCCAGCAGCTCTCGGACAGGGGGCGGCTATGGCTACACCTTC. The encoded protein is CASSSRTGGGYGYTF.

CDR3 coding DNA: TGCGCCAGCAGCCCCGGCGCTGGACAGGTACCAACTAATGAAAAACTGTTTTTT. Protein sequence: CASSPGAGQVPTNEKLFF. The V and J genes are TRBV5-1 and TRBJ1-4; 7 positions match TRBD1. Germline lookup yields CDR1 SGHRS and CDR2 YFSETQ. The CDR3 has 18 residues. Trimming at V came to 4 bases and at J to 0 bases, leaving 12 bases not matched to a gene.

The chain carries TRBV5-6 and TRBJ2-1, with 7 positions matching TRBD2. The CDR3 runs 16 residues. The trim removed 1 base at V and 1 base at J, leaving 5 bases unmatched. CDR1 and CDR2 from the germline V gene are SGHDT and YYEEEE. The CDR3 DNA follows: TGTGCCAGCAGCTTGTCTGACGGGAGGTCCTACAATGAGCAGTTCTTC. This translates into CASSLSDGRSYNEQFF.

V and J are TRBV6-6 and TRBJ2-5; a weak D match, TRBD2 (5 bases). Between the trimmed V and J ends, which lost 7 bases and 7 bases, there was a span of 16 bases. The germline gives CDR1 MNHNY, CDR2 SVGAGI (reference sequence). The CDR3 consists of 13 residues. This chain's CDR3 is CASTPAGEGTQYF. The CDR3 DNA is TGTGCCAGCACCCCTGCTGGTGAGGGGACCCAGTACTTC.

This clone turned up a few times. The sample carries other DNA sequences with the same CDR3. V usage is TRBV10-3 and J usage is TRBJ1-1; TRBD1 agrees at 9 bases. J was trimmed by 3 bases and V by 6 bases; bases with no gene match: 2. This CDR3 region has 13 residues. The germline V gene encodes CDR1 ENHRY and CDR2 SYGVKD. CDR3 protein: CAIRGQGDTEAFF. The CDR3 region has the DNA TGTGCCATCAGGGGACAGGGCGACACTGAAGCTTTCTTT.

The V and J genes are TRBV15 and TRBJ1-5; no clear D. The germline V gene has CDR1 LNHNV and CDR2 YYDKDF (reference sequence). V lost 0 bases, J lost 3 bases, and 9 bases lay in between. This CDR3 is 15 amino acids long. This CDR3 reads CATSRDIVINQPQHF. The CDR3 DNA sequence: TGTGCCACCAGCAGAGATATTGTGATCAATCAGCCCCAGCATTTT.

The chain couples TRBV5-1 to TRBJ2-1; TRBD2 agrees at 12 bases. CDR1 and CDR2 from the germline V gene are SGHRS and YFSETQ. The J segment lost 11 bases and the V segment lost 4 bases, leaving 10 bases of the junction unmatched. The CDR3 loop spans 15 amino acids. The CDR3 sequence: CASSPLDLAGGKQFF. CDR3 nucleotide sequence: TGCGCCAGCAGCCCGTTAGATCTAGCGGGAGGGAAGCAGTTCTTC.

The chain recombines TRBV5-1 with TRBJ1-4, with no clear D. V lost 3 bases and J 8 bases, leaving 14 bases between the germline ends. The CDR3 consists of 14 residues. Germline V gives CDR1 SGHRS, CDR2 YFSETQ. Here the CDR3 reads CASSSTTTREKLFF. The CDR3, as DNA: TGCGCCAGCAGCTCGACCACGACTAGGGAAAAACTGTTTTTT.

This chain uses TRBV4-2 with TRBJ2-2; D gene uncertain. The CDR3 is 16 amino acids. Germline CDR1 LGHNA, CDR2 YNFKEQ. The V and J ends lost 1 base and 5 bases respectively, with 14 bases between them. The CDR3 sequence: CASSQGQLDLTGELFF. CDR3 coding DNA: TGTGCCAGCAGCCAAGGCCAACTTGACCTTACCGGGGAGCTGTTTTTT.

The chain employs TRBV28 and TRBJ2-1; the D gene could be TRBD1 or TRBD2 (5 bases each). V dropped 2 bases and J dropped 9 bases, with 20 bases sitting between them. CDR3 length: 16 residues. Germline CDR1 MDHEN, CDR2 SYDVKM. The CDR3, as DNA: TGTGCCAGCAGTTTACTGGGCGCACTGGGGGTTGGTGAGCAGTTCTTC. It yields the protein CASSLLGALGVGEQFF.

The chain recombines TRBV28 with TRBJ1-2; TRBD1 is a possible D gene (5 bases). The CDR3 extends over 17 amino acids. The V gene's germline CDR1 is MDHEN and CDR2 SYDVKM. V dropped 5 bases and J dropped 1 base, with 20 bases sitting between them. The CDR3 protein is CASSLELTANFNYGYTF. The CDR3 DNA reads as TGTGCCAGCAGTCTAGAATTGACAGCGAACTTTAACTATGGCTACACCTTC.

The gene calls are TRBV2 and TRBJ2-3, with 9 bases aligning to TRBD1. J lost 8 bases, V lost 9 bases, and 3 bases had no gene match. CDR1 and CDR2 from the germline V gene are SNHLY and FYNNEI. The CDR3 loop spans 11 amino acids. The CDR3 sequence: CASSGQGTQYF. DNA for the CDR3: TGTGCCAGTTCGGGACAGGGTACGCAGTATTTT.

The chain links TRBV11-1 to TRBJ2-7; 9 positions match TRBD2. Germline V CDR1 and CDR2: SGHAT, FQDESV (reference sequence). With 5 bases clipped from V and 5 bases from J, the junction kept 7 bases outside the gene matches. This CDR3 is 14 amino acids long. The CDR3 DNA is TGTGCCAGCAGCCCGGTGGCGGGAGGGCACGAGCAGTACTTC. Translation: CASSPVAGGHEQYF.

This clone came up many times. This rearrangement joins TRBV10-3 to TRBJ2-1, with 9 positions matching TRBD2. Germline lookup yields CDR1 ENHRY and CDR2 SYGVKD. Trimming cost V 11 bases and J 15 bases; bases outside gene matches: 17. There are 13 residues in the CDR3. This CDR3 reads CAVGGAGGQNAFF. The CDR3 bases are TGTGCCGTCGGTGGAGCGGGAGGCCAAAACGCGTTCTTC.

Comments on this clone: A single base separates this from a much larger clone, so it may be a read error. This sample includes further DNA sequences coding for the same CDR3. The chain's CDR3 is CASRGNTEAFF. The CDR3 nucleotides are TGTGCCAGCAGAGGGAACACTGAAGCTTTCTTT. The chain has TRBV6-1 and TRBJ1-1; no clear D. V was cut by 6 bases and J by 1 base, with 3 bases left in between. In germline, CDR1 is MNHNS, CDR2 SASEGT. This CDR3 contains 11 residues.

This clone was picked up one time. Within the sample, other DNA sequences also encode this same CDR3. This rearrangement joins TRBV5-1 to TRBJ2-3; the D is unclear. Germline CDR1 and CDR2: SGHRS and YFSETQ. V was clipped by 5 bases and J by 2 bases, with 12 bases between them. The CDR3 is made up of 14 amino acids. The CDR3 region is CASSLEWDTDTQYF. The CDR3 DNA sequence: TGCGCCAGCAGTCTGGAGTGGGACACAGATACGCAGTATTTT.

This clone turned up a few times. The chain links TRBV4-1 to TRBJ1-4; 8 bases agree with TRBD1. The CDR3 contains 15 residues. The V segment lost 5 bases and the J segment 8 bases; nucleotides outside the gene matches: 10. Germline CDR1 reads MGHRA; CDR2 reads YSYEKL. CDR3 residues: CASSGTGTGREKLFF. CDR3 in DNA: TGCGCCAGCAGCGGAACCGGGACAGGTCGCGAAAAACTGTTTTTT.

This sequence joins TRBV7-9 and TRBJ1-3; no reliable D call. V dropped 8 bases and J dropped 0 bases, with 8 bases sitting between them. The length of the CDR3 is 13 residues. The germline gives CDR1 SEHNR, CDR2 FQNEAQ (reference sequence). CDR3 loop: CASQAVSGNTIYF. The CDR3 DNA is TGTGCCAGCCAGGCCGTCTCTGGAAACACCATATATTTT.

The CDR3 is CASSLIPLGQGMNTEAFF. The CDR3 nucleotides read TGTGCCAGCAGCTTAATCCCACTAGGACAGGGGATGAACACTGAAGCTTTCTTT. The V gene is TRBV7-3, the J gene TRBJ1-1, with TRBD1 matching 9 bases. Germline assignment: CDR1 SGHTA and CDR2 FQGTGA. Trimming at V came to 1 base and at J to 0 bases, leaving 9 bases not matched to a gene. The CDR3 totals 18 residues.